The rows below give T cell receptor beta chains drawn from one sample of a study of T cells after yellow fever vaccination. Using its own MiXCR run on the 5' RACE reads, TCRdb lists one record per CDR3 protein. The data show hundreds of thousands of distinct CDR3 sequences, around 12% seen once. Sequencing used PBMCs, obtained on the day of the yellow fever booster vaccination. These receptors originate from a man in his thirties or forties who received the YFV17D yellow fever vaccine. Both conserved end residues are part of each CDR3. The D gene is left open where the match is weak. A row's size may be missing; if present it is once, few, many or a size class.

j_call d_call v_call clone_size cdr3_aa cdr3_nt
TRBJ2-7 TRBD2 TRBV10-3 few CATQLAGGPYEQYF TGTGCCACCCAACTAGCGGGAGGTCCCTACGAGCAGTACTTC
TRBJ2-7 - TRBV5-5 many CASTDSYEQYF TGTGCCAGCACGGACAGCTACGAGCAGTACTTC
TRBJ1-2 - TRBV5-1 - CASSQGGSGSYGYTF TGCGCCAGCAGCCAGGGAGGTTCAGGGTCCTATGGCTACACCTTC
TRBJ2-5 - TRBV18 few CASSPPGQETQYF TGTGCCAGCTCACCACCAGGGCAAGAGACCCAGTACTTC
TRBJ2-1 TRBD1 TRBV7-3 few CASSFNRQGALNEQFF TGTGCCAGCAGCTTTAATCGACAGGGGGCCTTGAATGAGCAGTTCTTC
TRBJ2-5 TRBD2 TRBV18 - CASSPISGRRLETQYF TGTGCCAGCTCACCAATTAGCGGGAGAAGGTTGGAGACCCAGTACTTC
TRBJ2-3 - TRBV10-2 - CASRRDSSQYF TGCGCCAGCAGAAGGGACTCTTCGCAGTATTTT
TRBJ2-1 - TRBV6-4 many CASRLDTDGGDEQFF TGTGCCAGCCGCCTGGACACCGACGGCGGCGATGAGCAGTTCTTC
TRBJ1-1 - TRBV29-1 - CSVAEGRMNTEAFF TGCAGCGTTGCCGAGGGACGGATGAACACTGAAGCTTTCTTT
TRBJ1-3 - TRBV7-9 - CASSSRTTYSGNTIYF TGTGCCAGCAGCTCAAGGACTACCTACTCTGGAAACACCATATATTTT
TRBJ2-4 - TRBV19 - CASSSGTTLAKNIQYF TGTGCCAGTAGCTCCGGGACAACCCTAGCCAAAAACATTCAGTACTTC
TRBJ2-3 - TRBV7-9 few CASSFPGEATDTQYF TGTGCCAGCAGCTTTCCGGGAGAGGCAACAGATACGCAGTATTTT